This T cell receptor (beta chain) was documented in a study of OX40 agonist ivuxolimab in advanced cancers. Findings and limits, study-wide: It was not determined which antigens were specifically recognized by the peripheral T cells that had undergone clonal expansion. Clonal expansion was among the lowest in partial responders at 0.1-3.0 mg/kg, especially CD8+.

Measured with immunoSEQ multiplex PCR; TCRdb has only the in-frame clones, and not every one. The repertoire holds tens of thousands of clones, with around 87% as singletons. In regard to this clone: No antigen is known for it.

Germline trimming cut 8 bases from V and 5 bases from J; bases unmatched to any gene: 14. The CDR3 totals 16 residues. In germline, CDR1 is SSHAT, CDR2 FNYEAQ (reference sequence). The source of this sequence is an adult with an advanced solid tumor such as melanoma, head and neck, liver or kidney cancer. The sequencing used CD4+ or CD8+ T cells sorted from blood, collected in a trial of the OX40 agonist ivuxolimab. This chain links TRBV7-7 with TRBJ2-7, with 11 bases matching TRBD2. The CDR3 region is CASGAGTSGSDHEQYF. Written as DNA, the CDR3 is TGTGCCAGCGGGGCCGGGACTAGCGGAAGCGACCACGAGCAGTACTTC.